This T cell receptor beta chain was captured by sequencing in a study of T cells in Graves' hyperthyroidism and ophthalmopathy (dated by TCRdb to the late 2010s). In terms of the full investigation: Peripheral blood samples were taken at the time of initial diagnosis, prior to any treatment. The roughly 100 discovery patients were randomly split 7:3 into training and test sets. TCR Vbeta CDR3 sequencing of 130 to 150 peripheral blood samples (under 45 ophthalmopathy, roughly 72 hyperthyroidism and about 17 progressor patients) is reported in the paper. Following sampling, methimazole starting at 30 mg daily was given to hyperthyroidism patients, and high-dose intravenous methylprednisolone was given to ophthalmopathy patients. Prospective prediction of ophthalmopathy was tested in an independent validation cohort of about 19 hyperthyroidism patients and 17 patients who later progressed to ophthalmopathy. To identify distinguishing TCR V-J signatures, a discovery cohort of some 99 patients was used, comprising 40 to 45 with Graves' ophthalmopathy and 57 with stable Graves' hyperthyroidism. In addition, the study compared T-cell repertoires in thyroid tissue and in blood from several Graves' hyperthyroidism patients. Paper-wide results and their limitations: Sample size was not statistically predetermined, and blinding of investigators to group allocation was not performed. Blood samples also contained most of the expanded thyroid clonotypes (frequency above 0.001), which suggests that blood repertoires may reflect thyroid immune responses. In validation, the model predicted progression to ophthalmopathy a median of approximately 6.6 months before onset, with about 67% sensitivity and just under 75% specificity. A model built on a 13 V-J signature distinguished ophthalmopathy from stable hyperthyroidism, reaching roughly 88% sensitivity and 81.08% specificity in cross-validation and 80%/75% in testing.

Amplification of TCR beta CDR3 regions was carried out from RNA transcripts. The first round of RT-PCR for the TCR CDR3 was performed with the HTBI primer set and the Qiagen OneStep RT-PCR kit. Libraries were constructed in a second round of multiplex PCR, after which size selection and purification were carried out. Sequencing of the libraries was done on an Illumina HiSeq2000 using paired-end 100 bp reads. Regarding the original processing steps: Raw data were processed with SOAPnuke, discarding reads with adapters, uncalled bases, mean Phred below 15, or no exact constant-primer or identifier match. COPE v1.2.5 was used to merge high-quality paired reads, and clonotypes were defined as unique nucleotide sequences. MiTCR v1.1 was used to align clonotypes to the IMGT TRBV, TRBD and TRBJ reference segments. Analysis was restricted to V-J combinations with a frequency above 0.0001, which covered roughly 99% of repertoires. The TCS score was defined as F50 (clonal expansion) divided by E x V (chaos), with BLOSUM62-based TCRdist calculated between CDR3 peptides within each V-J. Welch's t-statistics and random forest reduced roughly 530 V-J features to 13, which were used in a naive Bayes classifier (R e1071). The Morisita-Horn index was used to measure how similar the thyroid and blood repertoires were. Through fastp at Q25 and MiXCR, TCRdb rebuilt clones from the public reads, retaining in-frame beta chains. Each CDR3 protein appears once, grouped with its most common genes and DNA. None of the V and J calls come from the authors' own analysis; TCRdb made them. The sample includes hundreds of thousands of distinct CDR3 sequences, with roughly a third observed a single time. Roughly 30% of the sample is in the top ten clones.

The table lists this clonotype with many counts. The antigen this receptor binds is unknown. No much larger clone is present one base from it, and per-base qualities are unavailable. The CDR3 has 16 amino acids, counting the end cysteine and phenylalanine. Only the CDR3 DNA stays, 48 bases, in frame from base 1. The CDR1 and CDR2 encoded by the germline V gene are ENHRY and SYGVKD. Trimmed from V: 1 base; trimmed from J: 8 bases; junction bases lacking a gene match: 12. A patient counted as having stable Graves' hyperthyroidism if no progression to ophthalmopathy occurred over 18 months of follow-up. The hyperthyroidism patients were between 18 and 65 years old and newly diagnosed, with a disease duration of less than 2 months. Exclusion was applied to patients with uncontrolled infections, other autoimmune diseases, pregnancy or lactation. Diagnoses were based on clinical symptoms, serum thyroxine and TRAb, thyroid ultrasound and orbital computed tomography. Ficoll-Paque density gradient centrifugation was used to isolate PBMCs from approximately 10 ml of fresh peripheral blood. Total RNA was extracted with Trizol reagent, and quality was checked on an Agilent 2100 Bioanalyzer.

Sequenced: blood. The sequence derives from a woman in her forties with Graves' hyperthyroidism. The chain is assembled from TRBV10-3 and TRBJ1-2; a stretch of 8 junction bases matches TRBD1. At the DNA level, the sequence is TGTGCCATCAGTGAGTTGTACGGACAGGGCGGGGGAGGCTACACCTTC. Its protein reads: CAISELYGQGGGGYTF.